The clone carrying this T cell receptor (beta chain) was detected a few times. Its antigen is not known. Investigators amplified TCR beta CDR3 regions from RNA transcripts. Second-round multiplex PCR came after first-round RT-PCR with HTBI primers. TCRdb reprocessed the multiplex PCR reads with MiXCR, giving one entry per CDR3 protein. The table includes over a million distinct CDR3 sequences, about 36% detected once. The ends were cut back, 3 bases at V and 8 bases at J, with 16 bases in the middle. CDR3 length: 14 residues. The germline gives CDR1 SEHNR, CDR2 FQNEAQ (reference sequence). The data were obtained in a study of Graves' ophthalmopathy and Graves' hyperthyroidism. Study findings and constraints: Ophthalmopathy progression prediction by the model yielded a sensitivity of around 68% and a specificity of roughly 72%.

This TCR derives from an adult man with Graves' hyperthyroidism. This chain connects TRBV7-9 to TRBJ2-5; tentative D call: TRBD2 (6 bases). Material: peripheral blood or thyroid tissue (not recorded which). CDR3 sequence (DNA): TGTGCCAGCAGCTTTGGAGGGACCCTAGGAACCCAGTACTTC. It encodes CASSFGGTLGTQYF.